The 16 T cell receptor beta chains given below trace back to one sample, sequenced in a study of T cell responses to AZD1222 COVID-19 vaccine. TCRdb's copy holds only in-frame clones and misses some; the assay was immunoSEQ multiplex PCR. The sample holds 75,000 to 90,000 clones, about 91% seen once. The specimen comprised peripheral blood, sampled 28 days after the second AZD1222 dose. Every receptor here comes from an adult who received the AZD1222 COVID-19 vaccine.

The chain uses TRBV11-3 and TRBJ2-1; 7 nucleotides align to TRBD2. The CDR3 sequence is 16 residues long. The germline gives CDR1 SGHNT, CDR2 YENEEA. The V and J ends lost 5 bases and 4 bases, in that order; junction bases with no gene match: 11. CDR3 in amino acids: CASSPSASGDYNEQFF. Here the CDR3 DNA reads TGTGCCAGCAGCCCCTCGGCTAGCGGAGATTACAATGAGCAGTTCTTC.

The rearrangement links TRBV25-1 to TRBJ2-5, with D possibly matching TRBD2 (6 bases). This CDR3 comprises 14 residues. CDR1 is MGHDK, CDR2 SYGVNS, per germline. Deletions cut 5 bases from V and 5 bases from J, with 15 bases between. CDR3 DNA: TGTGCCAGCAGTCGGTTCGGGGGTTCCGAGACCCAGTACTTC. Protein product: CASSRFGGSETQYF.

The CDR3 region is CASSLGTGAKGQYF. CDR3 nucleotide sequence: TGTGCCAGCAGTTTAGGGACAGGGGCCAAGGGGCAGTACTTC. The V gene is TRBV28, the J gene TRBJ2-7; 10 nucleotides line up with TRBD1. In germline, CDR1 is MDHEN, CDR2 SYDVKM. The ends lost 2 bases at V and 9 bases at J; junction bases unmatched: 7. The CDR3 length is 14 residues.

The genes are TRBV25-1 and TRBJ2-1; D is possibly TRBD1 (6 bases). V lost 3 bases and J lost 8, with 20 bases in between. Germline CDR1 reads MGHDK; CDR2 reads SYGVNS. The CDR3 has 16 residues. The CDR3: CASSDGRGPLMDEQFF. DNA of the CDR3: TGTGCCAGCAGTGATGGCAGGGGCCCCCTTATGGATGAGCAGTTCTTC.

V gene TRBV11-2 combines with J gene TRBJ2-5, with D possibly being TRBD2 (6 bases). CDR1 is SGHAT and CDR2 is FQNNGV in the germline V gene. The CDR3 loop spans 13 amino acids. V lost 4 bases and J 4 bases, leaving 10 bases between the germline ends. The CDR3 loop is CASSWRRGETQYF. In nucleotides, the CDR3 is TGTGCCAGCAGCTGGAGGAGGGGAGAGACCCAGTACTTC.

CDR3 DNA: TGCGCCAGCAGCCAAGAACTAGCGGTCACCCCGAAAGAGACCCAGTACTTC. This translates into CASSQELAVTPKETQYF. The genes are TRBV4-3 and TRBJ2-5, with 8 bases fitting TRBD2. Germline V CDR1 and CDR2: LGHNA, YSLEER. The V gene end was trimmed by 0 bases and the J gene end by 3 bases; junction bases not matched to a gene: 9. The CDR3 is 17 amino acids.

The chain has TRBV30 and TRBJ2-3; D is perhaps TRBD1 or TRBD2 (5 bases each). This CDR3 comprises 13 residues. Germline V gene data show CDR1 as GTSNPN and CDR2 as SVGIG (reference sequence). V lost 0 bases to trimming and J lost 8 bases, with 12 bases between them. The CDR3 region is CAWSVGTAGTQYF. The DNA of the CDR3 is TGTGCCTGGAGTGTAGGGACCGCGGGTACGCAGTATTTT. The full variable domain, rest sourced from reference TRBV30 and TRBJ2-3, is SQTIHQWPATLVQPVGSPLSLECTVEGTSNPNLYWYRQAAGRGLQLLFYSVGIGQISSEVPQNLSASRPQDRQFILSSKKLLLSDSGFYLCAWSVGTAGTQYFGPGTRLTVL.

The chain couples TRBV27 to TRBJ2-1, with 9 bases aligning to TRBD2. In germline, CDR1 is MNHEY, CDR2 SMNVEV (reference sequence). Trimming at V came to 3 bases and at J to 1 base, leaving 4 bases not matched to a gene. The CDR3 is made up of 16 amino acids. CDR3 in DNA: TGTGCCAGCAGTTTCGCGGGACTAGCATCCTACAATGAGCAGTTCTTC. This codes for CASSFAGLASYNEQFF.

The sample holds one count of this clone. The genes are TRBV7-9 and TRBJ2-2; no clear D. CDR1 SEHNR and CDR2 FQNEAQ come from the germline V gene (reference sequence). CDR3 length: 13 residues. Trimming removed 5 bases at V and 4 bases at J, with 8 bases between. The DNA for the CDR3 is TGTGCCAGCAGCCCCAGCGTCACCGGGGAGCTGTTTTTT. Amino acid sequence: CASSPSVTGELFF.

J is TRBJ1-1 and V is TRBV3-1 (or the pseudogene TRBV3-2), with 7 bases matching TRBD1. The trim removed 4 bases at V and 2 bases at J, leaving 4 bases unmatched. The CDR3 runs 14 residues. Germline CDR1 and CDR2: LGHDT and YNNKEL (reference sequence). CDR3 residues: CASSRTGANTEAFF. CDR3 sequence (DNA): TGTGCCAGCAGCCGTACAGGGGCAAACACTGAAGCTTTCTTT.

V gene TRBV5-1 combines with J gene TRBJ2-1; D unclear. CDR3 size: 14 residues. V was trimmed by 0 bases and J by 4 bases, leaving 8 bases between them. Germline loops: CDR1 SGHRS, CDR2 YFSETQ. The CDR3 nucleotides read TGCGCCAGCAGCTTGGGGATGCCATACAATGAGCAGTTCTTC. Protein product: CASSLGMPYNEQFF.

This clone was counted a few times. V usage is TRBV5-6 and J usage is TRBJ1-5; D is perhaps TRBD1 (6 bases). The CDR3 spans 15 residues. V lost 3 bases to trimming and J lost 7 bases, with 17 bases between them. In germline, CDR1 is SGHDT, CDR2 YYEEEE. The CDR3 sequence is CASSSRGGGGQPQHF. Written as DNA, the CDR3 is TGTGCCAGCAGCTCCCGAGGGGGGGGCGGACAGCCCCAGCATTTT.

In its sample, this clone was seen once. The gene calls are TRBV30 and TRBJ1-1; D is uncertain. CDR1 is GTSNPN, CDR2 SVGIG, per germline (reference sequence). Trimming pared 2 bases from V and 1 base from J, leaving 5 bases between. This CDR3 is 12 amino acids long. Here the CDR3 reads CAWSSWNTEAFF. CDR3 bases: TGTGCCTGGAGTAGCTGGAACACTGAAGCTTTCTTT.

The chain has TRBV25-1 and TRBJ2-3; 9 bases are shared with TRBD2. Per the germline V gene, CDR1 is MGHDK and CDR2 is SYGVNS. Germline trimming cut 0 bases from V and 3 bases from J; bases unmatched to any gene: 4. This CDR3 is built from 16 residues. CDR3 sequence reads: CASSEYIAGDTDTQYF. The CDR3 DNA follows: TGTGCCAGCAGTGAATATATAGCGGGAGATACAGATACGCAGTATTTT.

This clone has a handful of counts. This chain joins TRBV15 and TRBJ1-6; no definite D call. With 0 bases removed from V and 4 bases from J, the gap between germline ends came to 7 bases. Germline-derived CDR1 and CDR2 are LNHNV and YYDKDF (reference sequence). The CDR3 is 15 residues long. The CDR3 spells CATSREGSYNSPLHF. CDR3 coding DNA: TGTGCCACCAGCAGAGAAGGGTCATATAATTCACCCCTCCACTTT.

The DNA for the CDR3 is TGTGCCAGCAGCCTAACAGGGACAGGGGGCGCGGGGGCCTACGAGCAGTACTTC. Its protein product is CASSLTGTGGAGAYEQYF. The chain carries TRBV7-9 and TRBJ2-7; 12 bases align to TRBD1. This CDR3 comprises 18 residues. Germline assignment: CDR1 SEHNR and CDR2 FQNEAQ (reference sequence). Trimming at V came to 5 bases and at J to 2 bases, leaving 13 bases not matched to a gene.